This TCR beta chain is drawn from a study of blood T cell repertoires in COVID-19. Turning to the study itself: Whether acute or convalescent, the COVID-19 samples came from the United States, Italy and Spain. PBMCs, B-cell-depleted T cells, or T cells were the source of the cDNA or gDNA that made up the material.

Original processing notes: It was from reference gene primer amplification that nucleated cell counts were estimated. Clones were sequenced by immunoSEQ multiplex PCR, and TCRdb holds only the in-frame ones, with some missing. Clone size and the V and J calls come from that table; the DNA yielded D and trimming. The sample yields approximately 76,000 clones, about 86% seen once. This clone is a singleton in its sample. The sequenced material came from peripheral blood. The receptor's source is a man aged 80 or over with active or convalescent COVID-19.

CDR3 amino acids: CASKPRDTAYEQYF. DNA of the CDR3: TGTGCCAGCAAACCAAGGGACACCGCCTACGAGCAGTACTTC. V is TRBV28 and J is TRBJ2-7, with TRBD1 as a possible D gene (6 bases). The germline CDR1 and CDR2 sequences are MDHEN and SYDVKM. V lost 7 bases to trimming and J lost 2 bases, with 15 bases between them. The CDR3 sequence is 14 residues long.